Listed below are T cell receptor beta chains from one sample, sequenced in a study of vaccination and CD4 T cells after COVID-19. TCRdb reanalysed the PCR reads using MiXCR and keeps one entry per CDR3 protein. The sample has approximately 15,000 distinct CDR3 sequences, under 50% seen once. Their antigen targets remain unknown. Sequences were obtained from CD4+ T cells from blood, cultured in vitro. These receptors came from a human donor who had recovered from COVID-19. CDR3s include the opening cysteine and the closing phenylalanine or tryptophan. The D gene is left open where the match is weak. Size values are once, few and many counts, or a class for expanded clones, and some rows have none.

few	-	TRBJ1-1	TRBV7-9	CASSGEYEAFF	TGTGCCAGCAGCGGCGAGTATGAAGCTTTCTTT
few	TRBD1	TRBJ1-4	TRBV6-4	CASTAQGANEKLFF	TGTGCCAGCACCGCCCAGGGGGCTAATGAAAAACTGTTTTTT
-	-	TRBJ2-4	TRBV28	CASSIERAKNIQYF	TGTGCCAGCAGTATCGAGAGGGCGAAAAACATTCAGTACTTC
few	-	TRBJ2-3	TRBV20-1	CSARDAGTPTDTQYF	TGCAGTGCTAGAGACGCCGGGACACCCACAGATACGCAGTATTTT
few	TRBD2	TRBJ2-2	TRBV20-1	CSAPMGLVNTGELFF	TGCAGTGCTCCAATGGGACTAGTGAACACCGGGGAGCTGTTTTTT
-	TRBD1	TRBJ2-3	TRBV12-3/TRBV12-4	CASSLRAGGRDTQYF	TGTGCCAGCAGTTTGAGGGCAGGGGGCAGAGATACGCAGTATTTT
-	-	TRBJ2-7	TRBV15	CATSSRDEQYF	TGTGCCACCAGCAGCAGGGACGAGCAGTACTTC
-	TRBD2	TRBJ2-3	TRBV9	CASSDPGLAISTDTQYF	TGTGCCAGCAGCGACCCAGGACTAGCGATTAGCACAGATACGCAGTATTTT
-	TRBD2	TRBJ2-5	TRBV6-1	CASRLAGAVRDQYF	TGTGCCAGTAGACTAGCGGGAGCTGTGAGGGACCAGTACTTC
-	-	TRBJ2-1	TRBV20-1	CSASVQRVNEQFF	TGCAGTGCTAGTGTCCAGCGGGTGAATGAGCAGTTCTTC
-	-	TRBJ2-7	TRBV20-1	CSARGRQLGSYEQYF	TGCAGTGCTAGAGGGAGACAATTAGGATCCTACGAGCAGTACTTC
-	TRBD1	TRBJ2-5	TRBV28	CASSLDRDRETQYF	TGTGCCAGCAGTTTGGACAGGGATCGGGAGACCCAGTACTTC
-	-	TRBJ2-7	TRBV5-4	CASSNGREQYF	TGTGCCAGCAGCAACGGTCGCGAGCAGTACTTC
-	-	TRBJ1-4	TRBV10-3	CAISEDTTNEKLFF	TGTGCCATCAGTGAGGACACAACTAATGAAAAACTGTTTTTT
-	-	TRBJ2-7	TRBV19	CARNSYEQYF	TGTGCCAGAAACTCCTACGAGCAGTACTTC
-	-	TRBJ2-3	TRBV28	CASSLYTRSPSTDTQYF	TGTGCCAGCAGTTTATATACACGCTCTCCTAGCACAGATACGCAGTATTTT
few	-	TRBJ1-1	TRBV7-9	CASSPRGLENTEAFF	TGTGCCAGCAGCCCCCGAGGGTTGGAGAACACTGAAGCTTTCTTT
-	TRBD1	TRBJ2-2	TRBV4-2	CASSQGQGRDGELFF	TGTGCCAGCAGCCAAGGACAGGGGAGAGACGGGGAGCTGTTTTTT
-	-	TRBJ2-5	TRBV29-1	CSVQGRRQQETQYF	TGCAGCGTTCAGGGTAGGAGACAACAAGAGACCCAGTACTTC
-	TRBD1	TRBJ2-7	TRBV19	CATHPSGQYYEQYF	TGTGCCACTCATCCCTCGGGACAGTACTACGAGCAGTACTTC
-	-	TRBJ2-1	TRBV29-1	CSSLGEREQFF	TGCAGTTCCCTGGGGGAGCGGGAGCAGTTCTTC
-	TRBD2	TRBJ2-2	TRBV7-9	CASSFGTSGFGVTGELFF	TGTGCCAGCAGCTTTGGGACTAGCGGGTTCGGAGTCACCGGGGAGCTGTTTTTT
-	-	TRBJ1-5	TRBV6-1	CASSESWLMVEPQHF	TGTGCCAGCAGTGAAAGTTGGTTGATGGTAGAGCCCCAGCATTTT
-	TRBD1	TRBJ2-5	TRBV18	CASSPTGVETQYF	TGTGCCAGCTCACCAACAGGGGTCGAGACCCAGTACTTC
-	TRBD2	TRBJ2-5	TRBV19	CASSPRGPTSVQETQYF	TGTGCCAGTAGCCCCAGAGGCCCAACTAGCGTCCAAGAGACCCAGTACTTC
few	-	TRBJ2-1	TRBV20-1	CSAVRDFFSYNEQFF	TGCAGTGCCGTACGGGACTTCTTCTCCTACAATGAGCAGTTCTTC
few	-	TRBJ2-4	TRBV27	CASRGYQGSKNIQYF	TGTGCCAGCAGGGGGTACCAGGGTTCCAAAAACATTCAGTACTTC
-	TRBD1	TRBJ1-5	TRBV19	CASGAGTGENYSNQPQHF	TGTGCCAGTGGAGCCGGGACAGGGGAAAATTATAGCAATCAGCCCCAGCATTTT
-	TRBD1	TRBJ1-5	TRBV28	CASSTGTGDNQPQHF	TGTGCCAGCAGTACCGGGACAGGCGATAATCAGCCCCAGCATTTT
-	-	TRBJ2-7	TRBV2	CASRMTYEQYF	TGTGCCAGCAGGATGACCTACGAGCAGTACTTC
-	TRBD2	TRBJ2-1	TRBV6-4	CASSATDMGLAANNEQFF	TGTGCCAGCAGTGCCACCGACATGGGACTAGCGGCCAACAATGAGCAGTTCTTC
-	TRBD2	TRBJ2-1	TRBV7-2	CASSLEVAGYNEQFF	TGTGCCAGCAGCTTGGAGGTAGCGGGATACAATGAGCAGTTCTTC
-	-	TRBJ2-7	TRBV19	CASSRSHRGQGAYEQYF	TGTGCCAGTAGCCGCAGCCACCGTGGGCAGGGCGCCTACGAGCAGTACTTC
-	-	TRBJ2-1	TRBV24-1	CATSDLNNEQFF	TGTGCCACCAGTGATCTGAACAATGAGCAGTTCTTC
-	TRBD1	TRBJ1-1	TRBV5-1	CASSLVGRGRRDTEAFF	TGCGCCAGCAGCTTGGTGGGCAGGGGGCGAAGGGACACTGAAGCTTTCTTT
few	-	TRBJ1-5	TRBV30	CAWSDDSNQPQHF	TGTGCCTGGAGCGACGATAGCAATCAGCCCCAGCATTTT
-	-	TRBJ1-1	TRBV20-1	CSAQTPLNTEAFF	TGCAGTGCCCAGACACCGTTGAACACTGAAGCTTTCTTT
-	-	TRBJ2-2	TRBV19	CASSASVGGELFF	TGTGCCAGTAGTGCCTCGGTCGGCGGGGAGCTGTTTTTT
-	-	TRBJ2-5	TRBV20-1	CSARETGGETQYF	TGCAGTGCTAGAGAGACAGGTGGAGAGACCCAGTACTTC
-	-	TRBJ1-2	TRBV10-3	CAISDLGGDYGYTF	TGTGCCATCAGTGACCTGGGCGGGGACTATGGCTACACCTTC
-	-	TRBJ2-6	TRBV11-2	CASSFSDSGANVLTF	TGTGCCAGCAGCTTTAGCGACTCTGGGGCCAACGTCCTGACTTTC
few	-	TRBJ2-7	TRBV21-1	CASSKGAYEQYF	TGTGCCAGCAGCAAGGGAGCCTACGAGCAGTACTTC